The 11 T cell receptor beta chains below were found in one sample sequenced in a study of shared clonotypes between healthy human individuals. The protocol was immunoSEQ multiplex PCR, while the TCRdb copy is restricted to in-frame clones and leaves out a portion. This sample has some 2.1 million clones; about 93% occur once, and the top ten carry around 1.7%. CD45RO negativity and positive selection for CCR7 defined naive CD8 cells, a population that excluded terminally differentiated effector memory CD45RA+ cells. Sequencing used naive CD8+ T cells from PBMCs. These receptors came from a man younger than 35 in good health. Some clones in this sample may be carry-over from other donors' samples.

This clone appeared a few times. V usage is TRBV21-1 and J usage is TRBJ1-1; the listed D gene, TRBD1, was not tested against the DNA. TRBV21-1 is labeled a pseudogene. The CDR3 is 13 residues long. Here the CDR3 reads CASSDRQNTEAFF. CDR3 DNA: TGTGCCAGCAGCGACAGACAGAACACTGAAGCTTTCTTT.

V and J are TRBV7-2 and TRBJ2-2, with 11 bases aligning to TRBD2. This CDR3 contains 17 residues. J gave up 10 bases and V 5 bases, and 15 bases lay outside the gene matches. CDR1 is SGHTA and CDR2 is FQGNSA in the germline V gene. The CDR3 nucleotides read TGTGCCAGCAGCGACTTACCGGGACTAGCGGCAAAGATGGAGCTGTTTTTT. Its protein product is CASSDLPGLAAKMELFF.

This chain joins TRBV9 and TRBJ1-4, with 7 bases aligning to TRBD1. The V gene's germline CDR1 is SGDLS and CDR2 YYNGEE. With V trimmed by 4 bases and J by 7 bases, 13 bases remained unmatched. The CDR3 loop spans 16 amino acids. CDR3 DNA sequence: TGTGCCAGCAGCACTAGCGGACAGGATCGGCTTGAAAAACTGTTTTTT. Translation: CASSTSGQDRLEKLFF.

CDR3 sequence reads: CAISRSSMNTEAFF. CDR3 nucleotides: TGTGCCATCAGCCGGAGTAGCATGAACACTGAAGCTTTCTTT. V and J are TRBV10-3 and TRBJ1-1; D is unresolved. Trimming shortened V by 6 bases and J by 0 bases, and 11 bases separated the two germline ends. Per germline, CDR1 ENHRY and CDR2 SYGVKD. This CDR3 has 14 residues.

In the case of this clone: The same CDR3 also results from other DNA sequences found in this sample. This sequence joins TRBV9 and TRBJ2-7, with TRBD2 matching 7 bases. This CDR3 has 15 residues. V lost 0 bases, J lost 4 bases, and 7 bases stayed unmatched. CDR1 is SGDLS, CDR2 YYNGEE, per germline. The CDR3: CASSVGPSGAYEQYF. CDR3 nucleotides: TGTGCCAGCAGCGTAGGGCCTAGCGGAGCTTACGAGCAGTACTTC.

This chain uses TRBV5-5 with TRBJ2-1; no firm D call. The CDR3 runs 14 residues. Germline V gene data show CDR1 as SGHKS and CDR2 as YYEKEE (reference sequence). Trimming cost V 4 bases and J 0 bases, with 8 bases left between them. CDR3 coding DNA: TGTGCCAGCAGCCCTCCGAGCTCCTACAATGAGCAGTTCTTC. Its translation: CASSPPSSYNEQFF.

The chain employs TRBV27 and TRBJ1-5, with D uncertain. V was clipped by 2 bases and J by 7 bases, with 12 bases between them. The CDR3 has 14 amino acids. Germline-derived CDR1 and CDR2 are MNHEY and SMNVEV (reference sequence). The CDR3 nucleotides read TGTGCCAGCAGTTTAGGGAGCCCCGGACAGCCCCAGCATTTT. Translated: CASSLGSPGQPQHF.

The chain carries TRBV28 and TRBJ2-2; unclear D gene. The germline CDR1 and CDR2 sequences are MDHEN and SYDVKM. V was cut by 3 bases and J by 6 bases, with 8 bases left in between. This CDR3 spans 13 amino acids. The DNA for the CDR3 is TGTGCCAGCAGTTTTGCTTTACCCGGGGAGCTGTTTTTT. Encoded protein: CASSFALPGELFF.

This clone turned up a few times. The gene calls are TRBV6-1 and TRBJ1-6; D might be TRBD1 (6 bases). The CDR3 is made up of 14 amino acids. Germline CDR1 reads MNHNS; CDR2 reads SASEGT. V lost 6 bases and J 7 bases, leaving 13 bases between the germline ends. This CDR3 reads CASRDSLINSPLHF. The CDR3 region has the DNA TGTGCCAGCAGGGACAGCCTGATAAATTCACCCCTCCACTTT.

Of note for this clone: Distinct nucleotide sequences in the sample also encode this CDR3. CDR3 nucleotide sequence: TGTGCCATCAGTGAAGGGACTGTTAACACCGGGGAGCTGTTTTTT. Translated, it gives CAISEGTVNTGELFF. The chain employs TRBV10-3 and TRBJ2-2, with D possibly being TRBD2 (6 bases). V lost 3 bases, J lost 2 bases, and 10 bases lay in between. Germline V gene lookup returns CDR1 ENHRY and CDR2 SYGVKD. The CDR3 runs 15 residues.

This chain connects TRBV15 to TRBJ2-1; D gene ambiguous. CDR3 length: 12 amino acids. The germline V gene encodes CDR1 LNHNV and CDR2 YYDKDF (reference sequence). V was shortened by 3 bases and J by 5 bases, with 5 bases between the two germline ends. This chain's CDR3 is CATSSVDNEQFF. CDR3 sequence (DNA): TGTGCCACCAGCAGTGTGGACAATGAGCAGTTCTTC.